This TCR beta chain was identified in a study of blood T cells in healthy people across ages. Across the whole study: Every two T cells gave about one barcoded beta molecule via template switching. Study-wide points: Unsorted PBMCs prevented conclusive naive versus antigen-experienced comparison.

The CDR3 is made up of 16 amino acids. The germline V gene encodes CDR1 MGHRA and CDR2 YSYEKL. Trimming shortened V by 1 base and J by 1 base, and 13 bases separated the two germline ends. Next came a second PCR, run for about 7 to 11 cycles, which used a sample-barcoded 5' primer along with a J-beta primer mix. TCRdb re-called the 5' RACE reads through MiXCR, storing one row per CDR3 protein. Among hundreds of thousands of distinct CDR3 sequences listed, roughly 48% were seen once. Each donor was a healthy Caucasian individual from Russia, aged roughly 6 to 100. This clonotype was counted only a few times. What it binds is unknown.

This TCR was recovered from a man aged 25-45 years in good health. Sequencing used blood. The J gene is TRBJ2-5, the V gene TRBV4-1, with D unclear. CDR3 DNA: TGCGCCAGCAGCCAAGTTGGCCAGGCCACCCAAGAGACCCAGTACTTC. Translation gives CASSQVGQATQETQYF.